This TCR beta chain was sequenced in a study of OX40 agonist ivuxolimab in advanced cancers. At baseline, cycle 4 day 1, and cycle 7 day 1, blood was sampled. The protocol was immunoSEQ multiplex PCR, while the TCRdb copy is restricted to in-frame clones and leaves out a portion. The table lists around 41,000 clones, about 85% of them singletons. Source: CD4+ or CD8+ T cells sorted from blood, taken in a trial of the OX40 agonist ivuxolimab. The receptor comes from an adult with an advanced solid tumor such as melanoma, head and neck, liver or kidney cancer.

The CDR3 reads CAWTGYRETQYF. Written as DNA, the CDR3 is TGTGCCTGGACAGGGTACCGTGAGACCCAGTACTTC. The V gene is TRBV30, the J gene TRBJ2-5, with D maybe TRBD1 (5 bases). This CDR3 is 12 amino acids long. Germline-derived CDR1 and CDR2 are GTSNPN and SVGIG (reference sequence). V gave up 4 bases and J gave up 5 bases, with 11 bases separating them.